Sequencing of this TCR beta chain was carried out in a study of identical twins. Only a few counts were recorded for this clonotype. A single record per CDR3 protein comes from TCRdb applying MiXCR to the 5' RACE reads. Here the sample spans 450,000 or so distinct CDR3 sequences, more than 20% being singletons. The CDR3 consists of 15 residues. V was pared by 6 bases and J by 0 bases, with 2 bases of the junction left unmatched. The germline V gene has CDR1 SEHNR and CDR2 FQNEAQ (reference sequence). These records were also assigned to another study, of T cells expressing NK-cell markers. That report notes: The share of CD8+ T cells held by dominant NKG2C+ clonotypes was roughly 1.0-8% in about six donors.

The source of this sequence is a woman aged 18 to 35 in good health. Sequenced: CD4+ T cells sorted from blood. The chain employs TRBV7-9 and TRBJ2-6; the match to TRBD1 covers 7 bases. CDR3 sequence reads: CASSNRGSGANVLTF. DNA of the CDR3: TGTGCCAGCAGTAACAGGGGCTCTGGGGCCAACGTCCTGACTTTC.